This is a list of T cell receptor beta chains from one sample in a study of OX40 agonist ivuxolimab in advanced cancers. Data came from immunoSEQ multiplex PCR; TCRdb stores just in-frame clones and leaves some out. The table lists 40,000 to 50,000 clones, 89% of them singletons. The material sequenced was CD4+ or CD8+ T cells sorted from blood, taken in a trial of the OX40 agonist ivuxolimab. Source of these receptors: an adult with an advanced solid tumor such as melanoma, head and neck, liver or kidney cancer. The CDR3 runs from the conserved cysteine through the conserved F or W. D genes are given only for firm matches. Size tells how often a clone was seen (once, few, many) or the class of an expanded clone, and some rows leave it out.

d_gene: TRBD2; v_gene: TRBV4-2; abundance: -; j_gene: TRBJ2-1; CDR3aa: CASSQALAGTIAGGPNEQFF; CDR3nt: TGTGCCAGCAGCCAGGCACTAGCGGGGACGATAGCGGGGGGGCCAAATGAGCAGTTCTTC
d_gene: -; v_gene: TRBV7-9; abundance: few; j_gene: TRBJ1-2; CDR3aa: CASSSQGGYTF; CDR3nt: TGTGCCAGCAGCTCCCAGGGAGGCTACACCTTC
d_gene: TRBD1; v_gene: TRBV10-1; abundance: -; j_gene: TRBJ2-7; CDR3aa: CASNHTSGQGMDYEQYF; CDR3nt: TGCGCCAGCAATCACACGTCGGGACAGGGGATGGACTACGAGCAGTACTTC
d_gene: TRBD1; v_gene: TRBV4-2; abundance: -; j_gene: TRBJ2-1; CDR3aa: CASSRWDREANEQFF; CDR3nt: TGTGCCAGCAGCCGATGGGACAGGGAGGCCAATGAGCAGTTCTTC
d_gene: -; v_gene: TRBV19; abundance: -; j_gene: TRBJ2-7; CDR3aa: CASSRESGQNYEQYF; CDR3nt: TGTGCCAGTAGTCGAGAATCGGGACAAAACTACGAGCAGTACTTC
d_gene: TRBD1; v_gene: TRBV7-3; abundance: -; j_gene: TRBJ1-2; CDR3aa: CASSLTRDRGREYGYTF; CDR3nt: TGTGCCAGCAGCTTAACCCGGGACAGGGGGCGCGAATATGGCTACACCTTC
d_gene: -; v_gene: TRBV5-1; abundance: -; j_gene: TRBJ2-5; CDR3aa: CASSFRGQETQYF; CDR3nt: TGCGCCAGCAGCTTTCGGGGGCAAGAGACCCAGTACTTC
d_gene: -; v_gene: TRBV7-6; abundance: once; j_gene: TRBJ2-7; CDR3aa: CASSSGPNYEQYF; CDR3nt: TGTGCCAGCAGCTCGGGACCGAACTACGAGCAGTACTTC
d_gene: -; v_gene: TRBV2; abundance: -; j_gene: TRBJ1-5; CDR3aa: CASRAQSGNLGPQHF; CDR3nt: TGTGCCAGCAGGGCCCAGTCGGGGAACCTGGGACCCCAGCATTTT
d_gene: TRBD1; v_gene: TRBV5-1; abundance: -; j_gene: TRBJ1-2; CDR3aa: CASSLRQGRGYTF; CDR3nt: TGCGCCAGCAGCCTTCGACAGGGGCGAGGCTACACCTTC